Listed here are 30 T cell receptor beta chains from one sample, sequenced in a study of blood T cell repertoires in COVID-19. Method: immunoSEQ multiplex PCR; TCRdb's copy keeps in-frame clones and lacks some. This sample has approximately 210,000 clones; roughly nine tenths occur once, and the top ten carry roughly 8.8%. The sample comprised PBMCs or T cells enriched from blood (not recorded which). These receptors were collected from a woman aged 18-35 years who had recovered from COVID-19.

This chain joins TRBV24-1 and TRBJ2-2; 10 nucleotides line up with TRBD2. The CDR3 has 16 residues. The germline gives CDR1 KGHDR, CDR2 SFDVKD. Trimming cost V 3 bases and J 2 bases; bases outside gene matches: 2. CDR3 coding DNA: TGTGCCACCAGTGATCCTAGCGGGGGAAACACCGGGGAGCTGTTTTTT. The encoded protein is CATSDPSGGNTGELFF.

The genes are TRBV10-3 and TRBJ1-6; the match to TRBD1 covers 7 bases. This CDR3 comprises 17 residues. Germline CDR1 is ENHRY and CDR2 is SYGVKD. V was pared by 3 bases and J by 6 bases, with 11 bases of the junction left unmatched. DNA for the CDR3: TGTGCCATCAGTGACCTAGACAGGGTCCCTTCTAATTCACCCCTCCACTTT. As protein: CAISDLDRVPSNSPLHF.

V and J are TRBV30 and TRBJ1-1; 7 nucleotides align to TRBD1. V lost 0 bases to trimming and J lost 6 bases; unmatched junction nucleotides: 10. CDR1 is GTSNPN and CDR2 is SVGIG in the germline V gene (reference sequence). The CDR3 contains 15 residues. Here the CDR3 DNA reads TGTGCCTGGAGTGTACAGGGGACCAAAGGGGCTGAAGCTTTCTTT. This gives the protein CAWSVQGTKGAEAFF.

The chain joins TRBV9 to TRBJ2-3, with TRBD2 as a possible D gene (5 bases). This CDR3 has 16 residues. The V end lost 6 bases, the J end lost 2 bases, and 19 bases lay between the germline ends. CDR1 is SGDLS, CDR2 YYNGEE, per germline. CDR3: CASTPGGFAYTDTQYF. The CDR3 DNA sequence: TGTGCCAGCACCCCAGGAGGTTTCGCTTACACAGATACGCAGTATTTT.

This chain's CDR3 is CASSINRGNYGYTF. CDR3 coding DNA: TGTGCCAGCAGCATAAACAGGGGGAACTATGGCTACACCTTC. V usage is TRBV7-8 and J usage is TRBJ1-2; 8 bases agree with TRBD1. After removal of 5 bases from V and 2 bases from J, the junction contained 4 bases not matched to a gene. CDR1 and CDR2 (germline): SGHVS, FQNEAQ. The CDR3 loop spans 14 amino acids. Together with reference TRBV7-8 and TRBJ1-2, the CDR3 gives the full variable domain: GAGVSQSPRYKVAKRGQDVALRCDPISGHVSLFWYQQALGQGPEFLTYFQNEAQLDKSGLPSDRFFAERPEGSVSTLKIQRTQQEDSAVYLCASSINRGNYGYTFGSGTRLTVV.

The rearrangement uses TRBV18 and TRBJ1-5; TRBD1 might be the D (5 bases). The CDR3 has 15 residues. Germline CDR1 is KGHSH and CDR2 is LQKENI. Trimming left V 2 bases short and J 7 bases short, with 15 bases between. The CDR3 nucleotides read TGTGCCAGCTCACCAATTTCAGGGAAGGGCCAGCCCCAGCATTTT. Encoded protein: CASSPISGKGQPQHF.

The chain recombines TRBV7-2 with TRBJ1-1; maybe TRBD1 (6 bases). Germline CDR1 is SGHTA and CDR2 is FQGNSA. Trimming shortened V by 6 bases and J by 3 bases, and 8 bases separated the two germline ends. The CDR3 spans 12 residues. The CDR3 sequence: CASRGGHTEAFF. Here the CDR3 DNA reads TGTGCCAGCAGGGGGGGGCACACTGAAGCTTTCTTT.

The chain links TRBV28 to TRBJ1-2; 7 bases align to TRBD1. CDR1 is MDHEN, CDR2 SYDVKM, per germline. The CDR3 contains 14 residues. V was clipped by 7 bases and J by 4 bases; unmatched bases: 9. CDR3 amino acids: CASKKTGPVYGYTF. CDR3 bases: TGTGCCAGCAAAAAGACAGGGCCCGTCTATGGCTACACCTTC.

The chain is built from TRBV6-5 and TRBJ1-5, with a tentative D call TRBD1 (5 bases). Germline V gives CDR1 MNHEY, CDR2 SVGAGI. The length of the CDR3 is 14 residues. V lost 6 bases and J lost 1, with 10 bases in between. CDR3 amino acids: CASRGAGSNQPQHF. The DNA for the CDR3 is TGTGCCAGCAGGGGCGCAGGGAGCAATCAGCCCCAGCATTTT.

V gene TRBV6-6 combines with J gene TRBJ1-5; maybe TRBD1 (5 bases). Deletions cut 8 bases from V and 5 bases from J, with 16 bases between. Germline CDR1 MNHNY, CDR2 SVGAGI (reference sequence). This CDR3 has 14 amino acids. In nucleotides, the CDR3 is TGTGCCAGCGGGGGAGGAACTTTCGATCAGCCCCAGCATTTT. The encoded protein is CASGGGTFDQPQHF.

The V call is TRBV5-5, the J call TRBJ1-4, with 7 bases that match TRBD1. Trimming at V came to 9 bases and at J to 4 bases, leaving 6 bases not matched to a gene. CDR1 and CDR2 (germline): SGHKS, YYEKEE (reference sequence). This CDR3 region has 13 residues. In DNA, the CDR3 is TGTGCCACCGGGACAGCCGGTAATGAAAAACTGTTTTTT. It translates to CATGTAGNEKLFF.

The chain combines TRBV19 with TRBJ1-4; 7 positions agree with TRBD1. Trimming removed 3 bases from V and 4 bases from J; junction bases left unmatched: 5. This CDR3 has 15 amino acids. Germline assignment: CDR1 LNHDA and CDR2 SQIVND (reference sequence). In DNA form, the CDR3 reads TGTGCCAGTAGTATCGACAGGGACCTTAATGAAAAACTGTTTTTT. Protein sequence: CASSIDRDLNEKLFF.

This clone is a singleton in its sample. The genes are TRBV6-5 and TRBJ1-5; 10 bases map to TRBD1. Germline V CDR1 and CDR2: MNHEY, SVGAGI. The CDR3 is made up of 15 amino acids. With 7 bases clipped from V and 1 base from J, the junction kept 4 bases outside the gene matches. The CDR3 bases are TGTGCCAGCACAAGACAGGGGGCGAGCAATCAGCCCCAGCATTTT. This codes for CASTRQGASNQPQHF.

CDR3 in amino acids: CAISKTGLQAFF. As DNA, the CDR3 is TGTGCCATCAGTAAGACAGGGCTACAGGCTTTCTTT. V and J are TRBV10-3 and TRBJ1-1; 7 bases are a match to TRBD1. Germline loops: CDR1 ENHRY, CDR2 SYGVKD. The CDR3 loop spans 12 amino acids. Trimming cost V 5 bases and J 11 bases; bases outside gene matches: 8.

This clone was seen a single time. The chain has TRBV7-8 and TRBJ2-1; TRBD2 aligns across 7 bases. This CDR3 contains 17 residues. The ends lost 2 bases at V and 2 bases at J; junction bases unmatched: 9. Germline-derived CDR1 and CDR2 are SGHVS and FQNEAQ. CDR3 DNA: TGTGCCAGCAGCTTAAGCGCGACTAGCCAGACCTACAATGAGCAGTTCTTC. It yields the protein CASSLSATSQTYNEQFF.

The chain employs TRBV7-3 and TRBJ2-2; 9 bases line up with TRBD1. Germline-derived CDR1 and CDR2 are SGHTA and FQGTGA. The CDR3 has 18 amino acids. V dropped 5 bases and J dropped 0; count of bases not matched to a gene: 10. The CDR3 protein is CASSPRPTGGSNTGELFF. CDR3 sequence (DNA): TGTGCCAGCAGCCCCCGACCGACAGGGGGATCGAACACCGGGGAGCTGTTTTTT.

The V gene is TRBV24-1, the J gene TRBJ2-1; TRBD1 matches 8 bases. CDR3 length equals 14 residues. Unmatched junction bases numbered 7, after V lost 5 bases and J lost 8 bases. Germline values: CDR1 KGHDR, CDR2 SFDVKD. This chain's CDR3 is CATSAADRGHEQFF. The DNA for the CDR3 is TGTGCCACCAGTGCCGCTGACAGGGGACATGAGCAGTTCTTC.

This rearrangement joins TRBV29-1 to TRBJ2-5; 9 bases are shared with TRBD2. The CDR3 contains 14 residues. V gave up 3 bases and J gave up 7 bases; unmatched junction bases: 9. From germline, CDR1 is SQVTM and CDR2 ANQGSEA. The CDR3 bases are TGCAGCGTTGATCCGGGACTAGCTGGGGGGACCCAGTACTTC. Translating gives CSVDPGLAGGTQYF.

The V gene is TRBV28, the J gene TRBJ2-7; D perhaps matches TRBD2 (6 bases). Deletions cut 7 bases from V and 4 bases from J, with 17 bases between. This CDR3 is built from 14 residues. Germline V gene lookup returns CDR1 MDHEN and CDR2 SYDVKM. The CDR3 here is CASNRQGGVYEQYF. Written as DNA, the CDR3 is TGTGCCAGCAACAGGCAGGGCGGGGTGTACGAGCAGTACTTC.

The chain has TRBV28 and TRBJ2-7, with a tentative D call TRBD1 (6 bases). The V end lost 3 bases, the J end lost 2 bases, and 11 bases lay between the germline ends. The length of the CDR3 is 14 residues. Germline lookup yields CDR1 MDHEN and CDR2 SYDVKM. CDR3 in DNA: TGTGCCAGCAGTTTTTCAGGGGCCGCCTACGAGCAGTACTTC. Its protein product is CASSFSGAAYEQYF.

The rearrangement uses TRBV30 and TRBJ1-1, with D possibly being TRBD1 (6 bases). Trimming stripped 4 bases from V and 1 base from J, with 13 bases between. There are 14 residues in the CDR3. Germline-derived CDR1 and CDR2 are GTSNPN and SVGIG (reference sequence). The CDR3 here is CAWTVTGWNTEAFF. For the CDR3, the DNA is TGTGCCTGGACAGTAACAGGGTGGAACACTGAAGCTTTCTTT.

The V gene is TRBV12-3 or TRBV12-4, the J gene TRBJ1-6, with unresolved D. The V end lost 2 bases, the J end lost 8 bases, and 4 bases lay between the germline ends. The CDR3 contains 12 residues. DNA of the CDR3: TGTGCCAGCAGTTTATCTTATTCACCCCTCCACTTT. It encodes CASSLSYSPLHF.

V and J are TRBV4-1 and TRBJ2-5; TRBD1 is a possible D gene (5 bases). CDR1 is MGHRA, CDR2 YSYEKL, per germline. Trimming took off 0 bases at V and 1 base at J, with 9 bases between the two ends. The CDR3 loop spans 15 amino acids. The CDR3, as DNA: TGCGCCAGCAGCCAAGATTGGGGCAGCCAAGAGACCCAGTACTTC. Protein sequence: CASSQDWGSQETQYF.

The chain has TRBV18 and TRBJ2-3, with D tentatively TRBD2 (7 bases). V shed 3 bases and J shed 1 base, with 14 bases lying between them. CDR1 and CDR2 from the germline V gene are KGHSH and LQKENI. The CDR3 loop spans 16 amino acids. CDR3 sequence (DNA): TGTGCCAGCTCACCCCCGGGGGGCTTTCGCACAGATACGCAGTATTTT. Amino acid sequence: CASSPPGGFRTDTQYF. Full variable domain (outside the CDR3, taken from reference TRBV18 and TRBJ2-3): NAGVMQNPRHLVRRRGQEARLRCSPMKGHSHVYWYRQLPEEGLKFMVYLQKENIIDESGMPKERFSAEFPKEGPSILRIQQVVRGDSAAYFCASSPPGGFRTDTQYFGPGTRLTVL.

This chain links TRBV14 with TRBJ2-1; 10 bases fit TRBD2. With 3 bases clipped from V and 8 bases from J, the junction kept 7 bases outside the gene matches. This CDR3 region has 15 residues. Germline V CDR1 and CDR2: SGHDN, FVKESK. The DNA of the CDR3 is TGTGCCAGCAGCCAGTTTCTAGCGGGGGTGGATGAGCAGTTCTTC. Its translation is CASSQFLAGVDEQFF.

In DNA form, the CDR3 reads TGTGCCAGCAGTGGGGACAGCCCCTCTGGGGCCAACGTCCTGACTTTC. Protein sequence: CASSGDSPSGANVLTF. The chain uses TRBV3-1 (or the pseudogene TRBV3-2) and TRBJ2-6; 7 bases align to TRBD1. The junction had 5 bases not matched to a gene; V was cut back by 6 bases and J by 0 bases. Germline V gene lookup returns CDR1 LGHDT and CDR2 YNNKEL (reference sequence). CDR3 size: 16 residues.

The chain couples TRBV6-5 to TRBJ1-1; TRBD1 is a possible D gene (5 bases). The V gene's germline CDR1 is MNHEY and CDR2 SVGAGI. This CDR3 spans 16 amino acids. Trimming took 0 bases from V and 0 from J, leaving 11 bases between them. In DNA, the CDR3 is TGTGCCAGCAGTTACTCGATTGCAGGGTTGAACACTGAAGCTTTCTTT. It specifies CASSYSIAGLNTEAFF.

This clone was seen only once. The rearrangement joins TRBV11-2 to TRBJ2-2; a weak D match, TRBD2 (5 bases). Between the trimmed V and J ends, which lost 1 base and 5 bases, there was a span of 8 bases. This CDR3 has 14 residues. Germline CDR1 SGHAT, CDR2 FQNNGV. CDR3 nucleotide sequence: TGTGCCAGCAGCTTAGGAGGGTGGACCGGGGAGCTGTTTTTT. Residues: CASSLGGWTGELFF.

V gene TRBV5-1 combines with J gene TRBJ1-5; 9 bases align to TRBD1. CDR3 length: 16 residues. Germline trimming cut 7 bases from V and 2 bases from J; bases unmatched to any gene: 10. Germline V gene lookup returns CDR1 SGHRS and CDR2 YFSETQ. Here the CDR3 DNA reads TGCGCCAGCTCAACCGGGACAGGGAGGGGCAATCAGCCCCAGCATTTT. This encodes CASSTGTGRGNQPQHF.

The chain carries TRBV7-9 and TRBJ1-5, with D possibly matching TRBD1 (5 bases). The germline V gene encodes CDR1 SEHNR and CDR2 FQNEAQ (reference sequence). The ends were cut back, 1 base at V and 2 bases at J, with 9 bases in the middle. CDR3 length: 15 amino acids. CDR3 sequence: CASSLGRARNQPQHF. The CDR3 DNA reads as TGTGCCAGCAGCTTAGGCAGGGCCCGCAATCAGCCCCAGCATTTT.